This record looks at one TCR beta chain sequence and its context. Its matching antigen is unknown. PCR primers comprised 60 Vbeta and 13 Jbeta primers. Here immunoSEQ multiplex PCR was the method, and the copy in TCRdb shows in-frame clones only, minus some. This listing includes about 210,000 clones. The data originate from a study of cytomegalovirus exposure and HLA in healthy donors. General study points: Later analysis found that TCR beta chains associated with HLA were more clonally expanded than other, equally common chains. The study had only CMV serostatus as immune exposure information. When analyzed later, a missense DCLRE1C variant was found to be linked to TCR beta V- and J-gene trimming.

Germline CDR1 SGHAT, CDR2 FQNNGV. The ends lost 5 bases at V and 7 bases at J; junction bases unmatched: 4. The CDR3 contains 14 residues. The receptor's source is a woman between 25 and 40 years old in good health and CMV-seropositive. The source material was PBMCs. This rearrangement joins TRBV11-2 to TRBJ2-3; 12 bases are shared with TRBD2. The CDR3 DNA follows: TGTGCCAGCAGCCGAGGGACTAGCGGGTATACGCAGTATTTT. It yields the protein CASSRGTSGYTQYF.